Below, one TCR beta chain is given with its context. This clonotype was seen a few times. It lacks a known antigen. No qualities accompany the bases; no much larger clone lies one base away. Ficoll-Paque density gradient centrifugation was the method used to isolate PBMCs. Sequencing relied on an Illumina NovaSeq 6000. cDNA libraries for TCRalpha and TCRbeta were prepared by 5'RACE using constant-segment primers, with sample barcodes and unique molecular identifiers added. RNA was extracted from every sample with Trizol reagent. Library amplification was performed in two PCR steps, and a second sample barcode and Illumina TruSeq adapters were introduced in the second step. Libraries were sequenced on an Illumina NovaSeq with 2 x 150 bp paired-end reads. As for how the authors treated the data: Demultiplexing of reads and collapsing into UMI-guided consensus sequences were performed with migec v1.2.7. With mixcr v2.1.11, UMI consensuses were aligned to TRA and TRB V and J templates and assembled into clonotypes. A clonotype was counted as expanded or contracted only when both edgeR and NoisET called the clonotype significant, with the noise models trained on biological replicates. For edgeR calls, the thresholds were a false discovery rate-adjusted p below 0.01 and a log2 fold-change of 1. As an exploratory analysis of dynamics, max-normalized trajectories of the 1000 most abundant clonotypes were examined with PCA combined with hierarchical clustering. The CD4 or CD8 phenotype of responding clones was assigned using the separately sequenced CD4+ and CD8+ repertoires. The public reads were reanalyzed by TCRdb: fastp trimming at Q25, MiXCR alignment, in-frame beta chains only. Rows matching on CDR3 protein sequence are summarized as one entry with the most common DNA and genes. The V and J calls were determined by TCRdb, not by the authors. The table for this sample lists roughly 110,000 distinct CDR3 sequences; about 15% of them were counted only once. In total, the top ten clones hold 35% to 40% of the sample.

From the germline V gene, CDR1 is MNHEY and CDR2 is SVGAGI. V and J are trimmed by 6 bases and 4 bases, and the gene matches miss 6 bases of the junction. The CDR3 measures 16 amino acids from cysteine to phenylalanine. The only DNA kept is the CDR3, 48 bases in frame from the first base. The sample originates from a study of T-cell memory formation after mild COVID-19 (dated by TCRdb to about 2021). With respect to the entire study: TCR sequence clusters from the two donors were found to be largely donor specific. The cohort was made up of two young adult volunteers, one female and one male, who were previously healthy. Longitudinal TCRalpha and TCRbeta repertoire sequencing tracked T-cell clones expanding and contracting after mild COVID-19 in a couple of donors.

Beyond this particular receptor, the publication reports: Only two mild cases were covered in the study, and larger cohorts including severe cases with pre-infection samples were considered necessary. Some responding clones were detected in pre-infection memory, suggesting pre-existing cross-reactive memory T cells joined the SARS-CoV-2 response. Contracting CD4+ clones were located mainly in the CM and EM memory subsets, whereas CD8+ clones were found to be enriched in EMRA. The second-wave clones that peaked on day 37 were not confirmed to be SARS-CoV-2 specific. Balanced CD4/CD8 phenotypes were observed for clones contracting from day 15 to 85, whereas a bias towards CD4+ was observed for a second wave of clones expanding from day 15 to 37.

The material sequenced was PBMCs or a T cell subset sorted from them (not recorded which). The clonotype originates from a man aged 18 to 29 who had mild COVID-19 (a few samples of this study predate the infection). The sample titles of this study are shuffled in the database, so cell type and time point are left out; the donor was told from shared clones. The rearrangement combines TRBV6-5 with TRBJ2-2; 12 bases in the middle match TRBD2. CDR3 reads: CASSQGLAGITGELFF. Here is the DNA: TGTGCCAGCAGCCAAGGACTAGCGGGGATCACCGGGGAGCTGTTTTTT.